This T cell receptor beta chain was sequenced during a study of read filtering for tumor transcriptome and immune sequencing. Study information: Among patients, approximately 17 were male and around 14 female, aged 47 to 80 (mean around 66).

Study-level results: Dropping single-read clonotypes raised IR-seq and RNA-seq shared-clonotype correlation.

From roughly 400 ng of RNA, a library with molecular barcoded alpha/delta and beta/gamma adaptors was made. TCRdb reprocessed the reads via MiXCR and lists one record per CDR3 protein. The sample holds tens of thousands of distinct CDR3 sequences; roughly 21% are singletons and the top ten take 10% to 12%. To note about this clonotype: Its target is not known.

The origin of this receptor is a donor aged 40 or over with multiple myeloma. Input material: a population of CD138-negative cells sorted from bone marrow.

CDR3 sequence (DNA): TGTGCCAGCTCACCGCCCTCCTTCACAGATACGCAGTATTTT. Its translation is CASSPPSFTDTQYF. The genes are TRBV18 and TRBJ2-3; D remains ambiguous. V was pared by 3 bases and J by 2 bases, with 9 bases between. There are 14 residues in the CDR3. The V gene's germline CDR1 is KGHSH and CDR2 LQKENI.